The entry that follows covers one T cell receptor (beta chain) sequence. The sample belongs to a study of blood T cell repertoires in COVID-19. Study-level background: The study drew acute and convalescent COVID-19 samples from the United States, Italy and Spain. Sample material is recorded as cDNA or gDNA derived from T cells, B-cell-depleted T cells, or PBMCs.

Methods used by the authors: Counts of nucleated cells, estimated from reference gene primer amplification, were obtained. Measured with immunoSEQ multiplex PCR; TCRdb has only the in-frame clones, and not every one. From that table come the V and J calls and clone size; the DNA was used to work out D and trimming. The sample records tens of thousands of clones, around 79% being singletons. The CDR3 runs to 19 residues. Germline V gene sequence: CDR1 LNHDA, CDR2 SQIVND (reference sequence). V dropped 0 bases and J dropped 1; count of bases not matched to a gene: 12. The rearrangement joins TRBV19 to TRBJ1-1; 9 bases line up with TRBD1. The sequencing input was peripheral blood. The TCR was taken from a man in his sixties with acute or convalescent COVID-19. Written as DNA, the CDR3 is TGTGCCAGTAGTATAGATGAATCGACAGGGGGTCGGAAGAACACTGAAGCTTTCTTT. Translating gives CASSIDESTGGRKNTEAFF.